The 14 T cell receptor beta chains below were found in one sample sequenced in a study of blood T cell repertoires in COVID-19. The table came from immunoSEQ multiplex PCR; TCRdb's copy has only in-frame clones and leaves some out. The table records several thousand clones, 89% of them present only once. Sequencing was done on a sample of peripheral blood. The origin of the receptors is a human donor in a cohort sampled during active COVID-19.

The rearrangement links TRBV5-1 to TRBJ1-1; D gene unclear. The CDR3 has 15 residues. Trimming shortened V by 4 bases and J by 1 base, and 14 bases separated the two germline ends. CDR1 is SGHRS, CDR2 YFSETQ, per germline. The CDR3 coding sequence is TGCGCCAGCAGCCCGGGAGGTAGGGAGAACACTGAAGCTTTCTTT. It translates to CASSPGGRENTEAFF.

The V and J genes are TRBV28 and TRBJ1-2; 7 bases are shared with TRBD1. The CDR3 loop spans 14 amino acids. The V segment lost 9 bases and the J segment 8 bases; nucleotides outside the gene matches: 15. Germline-derived CDR1 and CDR2 are MDHEN and SYDVKM. The CDR3 sequence is CASTGGGGAWGYTF. The CDR3 DNA sequence: TGTGCCAGTACGGGCGGAGGGGGCGCTTGGGGCTACACCTTC.

This clone has just one count. The chain combines TRBV18 with TRBJ2-7, with D unclear. Trimming removed 4 bases from V and 5 bases from J, with 6 bases in between. The length of the CDR3 is 11 residues. Germline V lookup: CDR1 KGHSH, CDR2 LQKENI. CDR3 loop: CASSLRDEQYF. As DNA, the CDR3 is TGTGCCAGCTCACTCCGAGACGAGCAGTACTTC.

The chain links TRBV15 to TRBJ2-5; 8 bases fit TRBD2. Looked up from germline, CDR1 is LNHNV and CDR2 is YYDKDF (reference sequence). V shed 1 base, J shed 5 bases, and the junction held 6 bases outside the gene matches. This CDR3 is 15 amino acids long. The CDR3 loop reads CATSRGPSGLETQYF. CDR3 sequence (DNA): TGTGCCACCAGCAGAGGCCCTAGCGGGCTCGAGACCCAGTACTTC.

The chain employs TRBV7-2 and TRBJ2-1; TRBD2 matches at 7 bases. V was pared by 5 bases and J by 10 bases, with 11 bases of the junction left unmatched. The CDR3 extends over 14 amino acids. The germline gives CDR1 SGHTA, CDR2 FQGNSA. In nucleotides, the CDR3 is TGTGCCAGCAGCGGGGCTAGCGGCCCTCGGGAGCAGTTCTTC. It yields the protein CASSGASGPREQFF.

The CDR3 DNA follows: TGTGCCTGGAAGGATAACTTAAAGCGGAACACTGAAGCTTTCTTT. Translation: CAWKDNLKRNTEAFF. This chain joins TRBV30 and TRBJ1-1, with D uncertain. V lost 4 bases and J 1 base, leaving 16 bases between the germline ends. Germline CDR1 is GTSNPN and CDR2 is SVGIG (reference sequence). This CDR3 contains 15 residues.

The rearrangement joins TRBV5-1 to TRBJ2-3, with 11 bases aligning to TRBD2. Per the germline V gene, CDR1 is SGHRS and CDR2 is YFSETQ. J lost 5 bases, V lost 0 bases, and 8 bases had no gene match. This CDR3 comprises 17 residues. The CDR3: CASSLALAGGPQDTQYF. The CDR3, as DNA: TGCGCCAGCAGCTTGGCATTAGCGGGAGGGCCGCAAGATACGCAGTATTTT.

The chain carries TRBV6-2 or TRBV6-3 and TRBJ2-3, with D possibly being TRBD2 (6 bases). Germline CDR1 MNHEY, CDR2 SVGEGT. The CDR3 length is 15 residues. Deletions cut 4 bases from V and 2 bases from J, with 13 bases between. The CDR3 DNA follows: TGTGCCAGCAGTTGGGGGAGGTCCCTCACAGATACGCAGTATTTT. This gives the protein CASSWGRSLTDTQYF.

This chain joins TRBV18 and TRBJ1-2; TRBD1 matches at 9 bases. CDR3 length: 15 amino acids. Trimming at V came to 1 base and at J to 3 bases, leaving 3 bases not matched to a gene. Germline V gives CDR1 KGHSH, CDR2 LQKENI. The CDR3 DNA reads as TGTGCCAGCTCACCACAGGACAGGGGAGACTATGGCTACACCTTC. It translates to CASSPQDRGDYGYTF. The variable domain in full, with the rest retrieved from reference TRBV18 and TRBJ1-2, is NAGVMQNPRHLVRRRGQEARLRCSPMKGHSHVYWYRQLPEEGLKFMVYLQKENIIDESGMPKERFSAEFPKEGPSILRIQQVVRGDSAAYFCASSPQDRGDYGYTFGSGTRLTVV.

This chain joins TRBV3-1 (or the pseudogene TRBV3-2) and TRBJ1-1, with a tentative D call TRBD1 (5 bases). CDR3 length: 21 amino acids. V lost 1 base, J lost 5 bases, and 32 bases lay in between. CDR1 and CDR2 from the germline V gene are LGHDT and YNNKEL (reference sequence). The CDR3 sequence: CASSQVPPLGGRREGWTEAFF. Here the CDR3 DNA reads TGTGCCAGCAGCCAAGTTCCTCCTTTGGGCGGGAGACGCGAGGGGTGGACTGAAGCTTTCTTT.

This chain uses TRBV5-1 with TRBJ2-5; 8 nucleotides match TRBD1. Germline V gene lookup returns CDR1 SGHRS and CDR2 YFSETQ. The CDR3 has 14 amino acids. V trimming: 4 bases; J trimming: 2 bases; junction bases outside the gene matches: 4. The CDR3 here is CASSARTGQETQYF. The CDR3 region has the DNA TGCGCCAGCAGCGCCCGGACAGGGCAAGAGACCCAGTACTTC. The variable domain in full, with the rest retrieved from reference TRBV5-1 and TRBJ2-5, is KAGVTQTPRYLIKTRGQQVTLSCSPISGHRSVSWYQQTPGQGLQFLFEYFSETQRNKGNFPGRFSGRQFSNSRSEMNVSTLELGDSALYLCASSARTGQETQYFGPGTRLLVL.

The chain recombines TRBV4-1 with TRBJ2-7; 7 bases align to TRBD1. Germline loops: CDR1 MGHRA, CDR2 YSYEKL. After removal of 2 bases from V and 3 bases from J, the junction contained 7 bases not matched to a gene. This CDR3 has 15 amino acids. CDR3 DNA: TGCGCCAGCAGCCAAAACCGGGACAGTCTCTACGAGCAGTACTTC. The encoded protein is CASSQNRDSLYEQYF.

The V call is TRBV5-1, the J call TRBJ1-1; tentative D call: TRBD1 (5 bases). V was trimmed by 6 bases and J by 2 bases, leaving 14 bases between them. Germline V gene sequence: CDR1 SGHRS, CDR2 YFSETQ. The CDR3 spans 14 residues. DNA for the CDR3: TGCGCCAGCAACCCCGGGGGTTTTAACACTGAAGCTTTCTTT. Translation gives CASNPGGFNTEAFF.

The genes are TRBV5-4 and TRBJ2-3, with 8 bases matching TRBD1. The length of the CDR3 is 14 residues. Germline V gives CDR1 SGHNT, CDR2 YYREEE (reference sequence). V dropped 3 bases and J dropped 5; count of bases not matched to a gene: 5. The chain's CDR3 is CASSSGQGVDTQYF. For the CDR3, the DNA is TGTGCCAGCAGCTCAGGACAGGGTGTAGATACGCAGTATTTT.